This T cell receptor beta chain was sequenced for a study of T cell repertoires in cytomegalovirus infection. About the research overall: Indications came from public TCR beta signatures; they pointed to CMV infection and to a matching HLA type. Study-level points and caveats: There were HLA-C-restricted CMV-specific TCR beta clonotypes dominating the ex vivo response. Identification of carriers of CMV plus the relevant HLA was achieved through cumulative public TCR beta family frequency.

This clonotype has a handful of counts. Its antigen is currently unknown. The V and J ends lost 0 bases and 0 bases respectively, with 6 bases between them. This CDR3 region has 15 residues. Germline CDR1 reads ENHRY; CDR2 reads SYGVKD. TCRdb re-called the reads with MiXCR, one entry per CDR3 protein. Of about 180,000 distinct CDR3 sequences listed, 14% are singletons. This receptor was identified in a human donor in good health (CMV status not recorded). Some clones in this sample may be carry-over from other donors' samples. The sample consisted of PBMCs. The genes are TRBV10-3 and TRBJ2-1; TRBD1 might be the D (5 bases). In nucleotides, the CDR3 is TGTGCCATCAGTGAGTCCCAGGGCTCCTACAATGAGCAGTTCTTC. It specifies CAISESQGSYNEQFF.